This T cell receptor (beta chain) was recovered during a study of technical replicates of blood from several donors. Sequencing was performed with immunoSEQ multiplex PCR; in TCRdb, only in-frame clones are kept and a portion is missing. The sample contains 85,000 or so clones, 94% of which appear only once. Trimming at V came to 5 bases and at J to 2 bases, leaving 18 bases not matched to a gene. The CDR3 loop spans 18 amino acids. The germline CDR1 and CDR2 sequences are MDHEN and SYDVKM. This clone was recorded once. The clonotype originates from a human donor in good health. The sample comprised T cells isolated from PBMCs. The chain combines TRBV28 with TRBJ2-7; 7 bases agree with TRBD1. This chain's CDR3 is CASSPASTGTVVPYEQYF. For the CDR3, the DNA is TGTGCCAGCAGTCCTGCCTCAACCGGGACAGTCGTCCCCTACGAGCAGTACTTC.